This TCR beta chain is drawn from a study of blood T cell repertoires in COVID-19. This clone came up once. This CDR3 spans 19 amino acids. V lost 6 bases to trimming and J lost 0 bases; unmatched junction nucleotides: 15. Germline V gene sequence: CDR1 SGHTA, CDR2 FQGNSA. Assay: immunoSEQ multiplex PCR; the TCRdb copy retains only in-frame clones and omits some. The sample has under 300,000 clones, around 85% seen once. The clonotype comes from a woman aged 25 to 39 with COVID-19, enrolled during active disease. V usage is TRBV7-2 and J usage is TRBJ2-1, with 9 bases that match TRBD2. The material sequenced was peripheral blood. CDR3: CASSPTVAGELSSYNEQFF. CDR3 in DNA: TGTGCCAGCAGTCCAACAGTAGCGGGGGAATTGAGCTCCTACAATGAGCAGTTCTTC.